Presented here are 4 T cell receptor beta chains from one specimen sequenced in a study of cytomegalovirus exposure and HLA in healthy donors. Data came from immunoSEQ multiplex PCR; TCRdb stores just in-frame clones and leaves some out. The sample records around 120,000 clones, 88% being singletons. The sequencing input was PBMCs. The receptors derive from a man between 18 and 29 years old in good health and CMV-seronegative.

The genes are TRBV2 and TRBJ2-2; the D is unclear. V was cut by 6 bases and J by 4 bases, with 6 bases left in between. The CDR3 spans 12 residues. Germline CDR1 SNHLY, CDR2 FYNNEI. This CDR3 is CASSLFTGELFF. The CDR3 nucleotides read TGTGCCAGCAGCTTATTCACCGGGGAGCTGTTTTTT.

The rearrangement uses TRBV5-1 and TRBJ2-7; D is possibly TRBD1 (6 bases). CDR1 is SGHRS and CDR2 is YFSETQ in the germline V gene. The CDR3 contains 14 residues. V shed 5 bases and J shed 3 bases, with 15 bases lying between them. The CDR3 here is CASSLGQLHYEQYF. CDR3 nucleotide sequence: TGCGCCAGCAGTCTTGGACAGCTACACTACGAGCAGTACTTC.

This clone was recorded once. The chain carries TRBV5-1 and TRBJ1-3; possibly TRBD1 for D (6 bases). The CDR3 is made up of 15 amino acids. Germline-derived CDR1 and CDR2 are SGHRS and YFSETQ. Trimming left V 5 bases short and J 0 bases short, with 12 bases between. The DNA of the CDR3 is TGCGCCAGCAGACCTACAGGGAGCTCTGGAAACACCATATATTTT. As protein: CASRPTGSSGNTIYF. Full variable domain (outside the CDR3, taken from reference TRBV5-1 and TRBJ1-3): KAGVTQTPRYLIKTRGQQVTLSCSPISGHRSVSWYQQTPGQGLQFLFEYFSETQRNKGNFPGRFSGRQFSNSRSEMNVSTLELGDSALYLCASRPTGSSGNTIYFGEGSWLTVV.

V and J are TRBV4-3 and TRBJ1-1; D gene unclear. Germline V gene sequence: CDR1 LGHNA, CDR2 YSLEER. The CDR3 spans 13 residues. V lost 3 bases to trimming and J lost 3 bases, with 8 bases between them. The CDR3 is CASSQGGHTEAFF. Written as DNA, the CDR3 is TGCGCCAGCAGCCAGGGAGGTCACACTGAAGCTTTCTTT.